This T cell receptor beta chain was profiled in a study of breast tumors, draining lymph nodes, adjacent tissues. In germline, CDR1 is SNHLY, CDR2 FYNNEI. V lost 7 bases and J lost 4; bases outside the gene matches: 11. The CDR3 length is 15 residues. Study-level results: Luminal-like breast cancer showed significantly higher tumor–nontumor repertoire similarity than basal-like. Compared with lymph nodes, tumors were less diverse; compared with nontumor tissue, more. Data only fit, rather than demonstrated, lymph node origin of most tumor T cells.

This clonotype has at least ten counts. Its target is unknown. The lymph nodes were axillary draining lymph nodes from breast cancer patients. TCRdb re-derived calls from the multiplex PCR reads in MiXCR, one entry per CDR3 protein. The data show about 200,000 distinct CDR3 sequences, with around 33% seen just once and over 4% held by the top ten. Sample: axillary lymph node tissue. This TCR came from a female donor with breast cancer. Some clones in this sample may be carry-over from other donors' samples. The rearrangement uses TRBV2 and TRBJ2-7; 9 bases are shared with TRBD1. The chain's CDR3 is CASTRGQGGSYEQYF. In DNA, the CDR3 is TGTGCCAGCACGAGGGGACAGGGAGGATCGTACGAGCAGTACTTC.